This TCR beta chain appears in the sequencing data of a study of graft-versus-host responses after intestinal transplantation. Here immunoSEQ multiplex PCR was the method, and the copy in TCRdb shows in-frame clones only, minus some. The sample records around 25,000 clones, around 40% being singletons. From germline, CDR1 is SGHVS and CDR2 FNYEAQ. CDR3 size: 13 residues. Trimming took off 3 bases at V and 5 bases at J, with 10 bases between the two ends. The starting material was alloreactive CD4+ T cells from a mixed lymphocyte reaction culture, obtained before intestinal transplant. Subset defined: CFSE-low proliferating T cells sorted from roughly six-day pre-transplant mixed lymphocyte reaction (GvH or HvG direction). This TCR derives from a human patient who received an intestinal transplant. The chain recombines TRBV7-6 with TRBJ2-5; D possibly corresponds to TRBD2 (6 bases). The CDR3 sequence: CASSFSGHETQYF. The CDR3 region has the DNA TGTGCCAGCAGCTTTAGCGGTCATGAGACCCAGTACTTC.